This T cell receptor (beta chain) came from a study of shared clonotypes between healthy human individuals. TCRdb's copy holds only in-frame clones and misses some; the assay was immunoSEQ multiplex PCR. The sample lists about 2.1 million clones; about 93% were seen once. This clone was recorded only once. Trimming took 5 bases from V and 5 from J, leaving 12 bases between them. The CDR3 sequence is 13 residues long. In germline, CDR1 is MNHEY, CDR2 SMNVEV (reference sequence). Positively selected for CCR7, the CD45RO-negative cells used as naive CD8 cells excluded terminally differentiated effector memory CD45RA+ cells.

Specimen: naive CD8+ T cells from PBMCs. The rearrangement links TRBV27 to TRBJ2-5; the D gene could be TRBD1 or TRBD2 (5 bases each). The clonotype originates from a man aged 18 to 30 in good health. Some clones in this sample may be carry-over from other donors' samples. Here the CDR3 reads CASSLQGRETQYF. DNA of the CDR3: TGTGCCAGCAGTCTTCAGGGACGGGAGACCCAGTACTTC.